What follows are 16 T cell receptor beta chains derived from one specimen sequenced in a study of tissue T cells after allogeneic stem cell transplantation. TCRdb keeps only in-frame clones here, not all; method: immunoSEQ multiplex PCR. The repertoire holds several thousand clones, with roughly 45% as singletons. The time point here: mouse harvest day 7 after allogeneic transplant. Tail vein injection delivered 10^7 T-cell-depleted bone marrow cells and 10^6 splenic CD5+ T cells. The sequenced sample was lymph node tissue. The receptors were gathered from a female BALB/c mouse given C57BL/6 T cells with graft-versus-host disease after an allogeneic hematopoietic cell transplant.

This clone qualifies as large. Mouse germline and gene names are used. Read sequence stops 1 residue before the CDR3 end, and the germline J gene provides the missing end. V is TRBV17 and J is TRBJ2-7; 8 positions match TRBD2. V was clipped by 3 bases and J by 7 bases; unmatched bases: 5. The CDR3 is 13 amino acids. Germline CDR1 MNHDT, CDR2 YYDKIL. CDR3 sequence: CASSSGGGREQYF. The sequenced CDR3 bases are TGTGCTAGCAGTAGTGGGGGGGGGAGAGAACAGTAC.

This clone showed up just a few times. Gene and germline names: mouse. The CDR3 end is not reached by the read, which stops 1 residue before it; the germline J gene fills it in. This rearrangement joins TRBV26 to TRBJ2-4; 10 positions match TRBD1. Germline CDR1 is KGHPV and CDR2 is FQNQEV (reference sequence). CDR3 length equals 16 residues. With 4 bases clipped from V and 3 bases from J, the junction kept 7 bases outside the gene matches. CDR3 DNA (partial): TGTGCCAGCAGTCAACCGGGACAGGGGCTCCAAAACACCTTGTAC. This codes for CASSQPGQGLQNTLY. The complete CDR3 reads CASSQPGQGLQNTLYF.

This clone turned up a few times. Each gene name is a mouse one. The read is 1 residue too short to cover the CDR3 end, so that end is filled in from the germline J gene. This sequence joins TRBV2 and TRBJ1-3; no reliable D call. The germline V gene has CDR1 LGHNA and CDR2 YSYQKL. This CDR3 spans 15 amino acids. V was clipped by 0 bases and J by 0 bases, with 6 bases between them. The covered CDR3 bases are TGTGCCAGCAGCCAAGATGGGGATTCTGGAAATACGCTCTAT. Residues: CASSQDGDSGNTLY. The complete CDR3 reads CASSQDGDSGNTLYF.

This clone has more than one count but fewer than ten. Here the gene names and germline are mouse. CDR3 sequence: CASRGDRGRGNTLYF. The CDR3 bases that were read are TGTGCCAGCAGGGGGGACAGGGGGCGAGGAAATACGCTCTAT. The V gene is TRBV26, the J gene TRBJ1-3, with TRBD1 matching over 12 bases. The read ends 1 residue early relative to the CDR3; the germline J gene fills the gap. CDR3 size: 15 residues. Trimming cost V 6 bases and J 4 bases; bases outside gene matches: 4. Germline V CDR1 and CDR2: KGHPV, FQNQEV (reference sequence).

Regarding this clone: Gene names refer to mouse genes. The missing CDR3 end, 1 residue past where the read stops, is filled in from the germline J gene. V is TRBV12-1 and J is TRBJ2-5; D may be TRBD2 (6 bases). Germline lookup yields CDR1 SGHSN and CDR2 HYEKVE. V lost 1 base and J lost 2, with 9 bases in between. CDR3 length: 14 amino acids. The CDR3 here is CASSLLGFQDTQYF. The CDR3 DNA, read in part, is TGTGCCAGCTCTCTTCTGGGGTTCCAAGACACCCAGTAC.

In this sample, this clone turned up once. Gene names denote mouse genes. The sequence runs out 1 residue before the end of the CDR3; the remainder is reconstructed from the germline J gene. V is TRBV26 and J is TRBJ1-1; weak D call: TRBD1 (6 bases). V shed 1 base and J shed 3 bases, with 9 bases lying between them. Germline loops: CDR1 KGHPV, CDR2 FQNQEV (reference sequence). The CDR3 runs to 14 residues. The sequenced CDR3 bases are TGTGCCAGCAGTCTGTGGGGGGCAGACACAGAAGTCTTC. Its protein is CASSLWGADTEVF. The whole CDR3 protein reads CASSLWGADTEVFF.

This clone has a single count. Mouse gene names apply. Coverage ceases 1 residue before the CDR3 finishes, and the germline J gene fills in the end. The J gene is TRBJ2-4, the V gene TRBV16; 8 nucleotides align to TRBD2. Germline loops: CDR1 SGHSA, CDR2 FRNQAP. The CDR3 loop spans 15 amino acids. J was trimmed by 1 base and V by 0 bases; bases with no gene match: 0. CDR3 DNA (partial): TGTGCAAGCAGCTTAGACTGGGGGGGTCAAAACACCTTGTAC. It codes for CASSLDWGGQNTLY. Given in full, the CDR3 is CASSLDWGGQNTLYF.

Concerning this clone itself: Gene names refer to mouse genes. The CDR3 bases that were read are TGCTCCAGCAGTCAAGACAGGGGTGAACAGTAC. Encoded protein: CSSSQDRGEQY. The entire CDR3 protein is CSSSQDRGEQYF. V gene TRBV23 combines with J gene TRBJ2-7; the DNA was not used to check the table's D call, TRBD1. The read ends 1 residue shy of where the CDR3 ends; the end is completed using the germline J gene. The length of the CDR3 is 12 residues. CDR1 is KGHTA, CDR2 FQNQQP, per germline.

This clone is labeled as large (0.1 to 1%). Germline and genes here are mouse. The CDR3 end is not reached by the read, which stops 1 residue before it; the germline J gene fills it in. The genes are TRBV5 and TRBJ2-3; D is possibly TRBD1 or TRBD2 (6 bases each). The V and J ends lost 1 base and 3 bases respectively, with 8 bases between them. Germline V CDR1 and CDR2: LGHNA, YNLKQL (reference sequence). This CDR3 region has 14 residues. This chain's CDR3 is CASSQVGAAETLYF. Partial CDR3 DNA: TGTGCCAGCAGCCAAGTGGGGGCGGCAGAAACGCTGTAT.

As concerns this clone: Mouse names are used for the genes. The read terminates 1 residue before the CDR3 end, so the remaining end is supplied by the germline J gene. The V call is TRBV15, the J call TRBJ2-4, with D possibly TRBD1 on 5 matching bases. The CDR3 runs to 13 residues. CDR1 and CDR2 (germline): SGHND, FRSKSL. Trimming removed 1 base from V and 5 bases from J, with 7 bases in between. CDR3 region: CASSLDRSNTLYF. The sequenced part of the CDR3 DNA is TGTGCCAGCAGTTTAGACAGGTCAAACACCTTGTAC.

Turning to this clone: Genes and germline are mouse. The read falls 1 residue short of the CDR3 end, and the missing part is taken from the germline J gene. The chain joins TRBV13-2 to TRBJ2-3; D could derive from TRBD1 or TRBD2 (5 bases each). Trimming took 2 bases from V and 0 from J, leaving 10 bases between them. The CDR3 totals 15 residues. In germline, CDR1 is NNHNN, CDR2 SYGAGS (reference sequence). The part of the CDR3 DNA that was read is TGTGCCAGCGGTGAAAGGGGCAGTAGTGCAGAAACGCTGTAT. It is translated as CASGERGSSAETLY. The whole CDR3 protein is CASGERGSSAETLYF.

As regards this clone: Each gene name is a mouse one. The read ends 1 residue early relative to the CDR3; the germline J gene fills the gap. The V gene is TRBV3, the J gene TRBJ2-7, with 10 nucleotides matching TRBD2. This CDR3 comprises 15 residues. With V trimmed by 3 bases and J by 7 bases, 9 bases remained unmatched. Germline loops: CDR1 SNHLY, CDR2 FYNGKV (reference sequence). The DNA read from the CDR3 is TGTGCCAGCAGCTTCGGCTGGGGGGGCGCGGGGGAACAGTAC. It encodes CASSFGWGGAGEQY. The entire CDR3 protein reads CASSFGWGGAGEQYF.

As for this clone: Gene names and germline match the mouse. The read is 1 residue too short to cover the CDR3 end, so that end is filled in from the germline J gene. The genes are TRBV13-2 and TRBJ2-4, with D tentatively TRBD1 or TRBD2 (5 bases each). Deletions cut 3 bases from V and 0 bases from J, with 8 bases between. From germline, CDR1 is NNHNN and CDR2 SYGAGS (reference sequence). The CDR3 runs 14 residues. The CDR3 DNA, read in part, is TGTGCCAGCGGTGCCTGGGACAGTCAAAACACCTTGTAC. This sequence encodes CASGAWDSQNTLY. The CDR3 in full is CASGAWDSQNTLYF.

Note on this clone: Mouse gene names and germline throughout. The sequence runs out 1 residue before the end of the CDR3; the remainder is reconstructed from the germline J gene. The chain joins TRBV3 to TRBJ2-4, with unresolved D. Germline CDR1 reads SNHLY; CDR2 reads FYNGKV (reference sequence). The CDR3 is 14 residues long. V lost 3 bases, J lost 0 bases, and 7 bases lay in between. Partial CDR3 DNA: TGTGCCAGCAGCTTTGACTTAAGTCAAAACACCTTGTAC. This gives the protein CASSFDLSQNTLY. The entire CDR3 is CASSFDLSQNTLYF.

This clone is large by share. Genes and germline come from the mouse. This CDR3 reads CTCSARNQAPLF. The sequenced part of the CDR3 DNA is TGCACCTGCAGTGCTAGAAACCAGGCTCCGCTT. The rearrangement uses TRBV1 and TRBJ1-5; the D is unclear. The missing CDR3 end, 1 residue past where the read stops, is filled in from the germline J gene. This CDR3 contains 12 residues. The V end was cut by 3 bases, the J end by 4 bases, with 4 bases between. Germline V gives CDR1 NSQYPW, CDR2 LRSPGD (reference sequence).

With respect to this clone: The germline and genes are mouse ones. With the read ending 1 residue before the CDR3 end, the germline J gene is used to fill in that end. The chain has TRBV19 and TRBJ2-5; D is possibly TRBD2 (7 bases). The V and J ends lost 2 bases and 5 bases respectively, with 9 bases between them. CDR1 is FNHDT, CDR2 SITEND, per germline (reference sequence). This CDR3 is 13 amino acids long. Here the CDR3 reads CASSMGGGDTQYF. Incomplete CDR3 DNA: TGTGCCAGCAGTATGGGGGGCGGAGACACCCAGTAC.